This T cell receptor beta chain was recorded in a study of blood T cell repertoires in COVID-19. Study-level background: PBMCs, B-cell-depleted T cells, or T cells were the source of the cDNA or gDNA that made up the material.

Generated by immunoSEQ multiplex PCR, the TCRdb table keeps only in-frame clones and is missing some. Of 300,000 to 500,000 clones detected, roughly 90% appear once; the ten largest clones hold 0.95% to 1%. This study enrolled people aged 18 to 89 from around 26 US geographic areas. Researchers sorted participants into cohorts using their self-reported clinical history. This CDR3 is 13 amino acids long. Germline V CDR1 and CDR2: MNHEY, SVGAGI. J was trimmed by 9 bases and V by 4 bases; bases with no gene match: 7. The rearrangement uses TRBV6-5 and TRBJ1-1; 8 bases map to TRBD1. This sequence was found in a woman aged 30 to 39 with acute COVID-19. Sample: PBMCs or T cells enriched from blood (not recorded which). The DNA of the CDR3 is TGTGCCAGCAGTTTAGACAGGGGTTGGCAAGCTTTCTTT. This codes for CASSLDRGWQAFF.